The present T cell receptor beta chain was sequenced within a study of cytomegalovirus exposure and HLA in healthy donors. Overall study context: From donors who were HLA-typed, an early data release held 80 million to 85 million unique TCRs.

All donors participated as healthy donors of bone marrow. Primers for the PCR totalled 60 Vbeta and 13 Jbeta. Per the original data handling: Later, 65 million to 90 million unique TCR beta chains were counted in an analysis, and some 10 million of them were shared. TCRdb's table, derived via immunoSEQ multiplex PCR, lists solely in-frame clones and lacks some. The V and J calls and the clone size are those of that table, but D and trimming were determined from the DNA. The data hold about 110,000 clones, with 65% to 90% observed a single time. Sequencing input: PBMCs. The sequence derives from a man in his fifties or sixties in good health and CMV-seronegative.

The CDR3 is CASSYQGRGYNEQFF. In nucleotides, the CDR3 is TGTGCCAGCAGCTATCAAGGTAGGGGCTACAATGAGCAGTTCTTC. This chain links TRBV5-6 with TRBJ2-1; D possibly corresponds to TRBD1 (5 bases). Germline V gene lookup returns CDR1 SGHDT and CDR2 YYEEEE. The CDR3 covers 15 residues. V was pared by 3 bases and J by 3 bases, with 13 bases between.